The source of this T cell receptor (beta chain) is a study of regulatory T cells in long-lasting Graves disease. The germline V and J ends were trimmed by 7 bases and 5 bases, with 8 bases remaining between them. CDR1 and CDR2 from the germline V gene are MNHEY and SMNVEV (reference sequence). This CDR3 has 11 amino acids. Time point defined: persistent/refractory GD, antithyroid drugs over 5 years with positive TRAb. RNA isolated from PBMCs was used to make the TCR library. This clonotype has more than one count but fewer than ten. CDR3 regions were amplified by Arm-PCR using iRepertoire HTBI primers to build TCR beta libraries. MiXCR, applied by TCRdb to the multiplex PCR reads, yields one record per CDR3 protein. Counted here are 350,000 to 500,000 distinct CDR3 sequences, around 20% occurring once; the ten biggest clones make up 14%.

Sequencing used peripheral blood mononuclear cells (PBMCs), obtained when the disease was refractory, from a patient treated with antithyroid drugs. The sequence was collected from a female donor with Graves disease. This chain uses TRBV27 with TRBJ1-1; D call uncertain. The CDR3 loop reads CASTRGTEAFF. DNA for the CDR3: TGTGCCAGCACTAGAGGGACTGAAGCTTTCTTT.